The 2 T cell receptor beta chains reported below all come from one sample, sequenced in a study of blood T cell repertoires in COVID-19. Generated by immunoSEQ multiplex PCR, the TCRdb table keeps only in-frame clones and is missing some. The sample records roughly 250,000 clones, about nine tenths being singletons. The sequenced sample was PBMCs or T cells enriched from blood (not recorded which). Receptor source: a human donor in a cohort exposed to, infected with or recovered from COVID-19 (not recorded which). The donor label of this sample is uncertain.

The V call is TRBV19, the J call TRBJ2-1; 12 bases are shared with TRBD2. This CDR3 comprises 16 residues. Germline CDR1 is LNHDA and CDR2 is SQIVND (reference sequence). Unmatched junction bases numbered 15, after V lost 10 bases and J lost 8 bases. CDR3 in DNA: TGTGCCACCTTAGTATCCCCTAGCGGGGGGGTCGATGAGCAGTTCTTC. Encoded protein: CATLVSPSGGVDEQFF.

The chain employs TRBV5-1 and TRBJ2-7; no definite D call. The CDR3 contains 13 residues. Germline V CDR1 and CDR2: SGHRS, YFSETQ. V lost 0 bases and J lost 3, with 7 bases in between. DNA for the CDR3: TGCGCCAGCAGCTTGGACAGCTTCTACGAGCAGTACTTC. Protein product: CASSLDSFYEQYF.